The 31 T cell receptor beta chains given below trace back to one sample, sequenced in a study of shared clonotypes between healthy human individuals. TCRdb keeps only in-frame clones here, not all; method: immunoSEQ multiplex PCR. Here the sample spans roughly 2,500,000 clones, approximately 94% being singletons. The sample consisted of naive CD4+ T cells from PBMCs. The subset here: CD45RA+ positively selected. These receptors all stem from a man aged 18 to 29 in good health. Some clones in this sample may be carry-over from other donors' samples.

The chain links TRBV19 to TRBJ2-5; TRBD1 aligns across 7 bases. Trimming at V came to 3 bases and at J to 3 bases, leaving 7 bases not matched to a gene. CDR1 and CDR2 from the germline V gene are LNHDA and SQIVND (reference sequence). The CDR3 runs to 15 residues. CDR3: CASSILGTEEETQYF. Written as DNA, the CDR3 is TGTGCCAGTAGTATTCTTGGGACAGAGGAAGAGACCCAGTACTTC.

The chain links TRBV27 to TRBJ2-1; 8 bases are a match to TRBD2. There are 16 residues in the CDR3. V dropped 6 bases and J dropped 5; count of bases not matched to a gene: 12. Germline CDR1 and CDR2: MNHEY and SMNVEV (reference sequence). CDR3 DNA sequence: TGTGCCAGCAGGAGACTAGCGAACGGCTGGGACAATGAGCAGTTCTTC. Amino acid sequence: CASRRLANGWDNEQFF.

As to this clone: A much larger clone is a single base away; this may be a read error. Different DNA sequences within this sample yield the same CDR3. The rearrangement links TRBV9 to TRBJ2-3; unclear D gene. Germline V gene sequence: CDR1 SGDLS, CDR2 YYNGEE. The V and J ends lost 2 bases and 4 bases respectively, with 2 bases between them. The CDR3 consists of 11 residues. CDR3 sequence: CASSVADTQYF. For the CDR3, the DNA is TGTGCCAGCAGCGTTGCAGATACGCAGTATTTT. Looking up the rest from reference TRBV9 and TRBJ2-3 gives the full variable domain: DSGVTQTPKHLITATGQRVTLRCSPRSGDLSVYWYQQSLDQGLQFLIQYYNGEERAKGNILERFSAQQFPDLHSELNLSSLELGDSALYFCASSVADTQYFGPGTRLTVL.

The chain employs TRBV27 and TRBJ2-7, with 13 nucleotides matching TRBD2. Trimming cost V 4 bases and J 2 bases; bases outside gene matches: 8. The CDR3 spans 17 residues. Germline V lookup: CDR1 MNHEY, CDR2 SMNVEV (reference sequence). The CDR3 loop reads CASSSGTSGTNTYEQYF. The CDR3 DNA is TGTGCCAGCAGTTCGGGGACTAGCGGGACAAACACCTACGAGCAGTACTTC.

The J gene is TRBJ2-1, the V gene TRBV7-9; tentatively, D is TRBD1 (5 bases). Germline CDR1 reads SEHNR; CDR2 reads FQNEAQ (reference sequence). The CDR3 has 15 amino acids. V lost 1 base to trimming and J lost 0 bases, with 7 bases between them. The CDR3 sequence: CASSLDRSSYNEQFF. CDR3 DNA: TGTGCCAGCAGCTTAGACAGGAGCTCCTACAATGAGCAGTTCTTC.

The chain joins TRBV2 to TRBJ1-2; TRBD1 matches at 8 bases. There are 14 residues in the CDR3. Germline CDR1 and CDR2: SNHLY and FYNNEI. J lost 4 bases, V lost 4 bases, and 5 bases had no gene match. The CDR3 here is CASSGQGPVYGYTF. The CDR3 region has the DNA TGTGCCAGCAGTGGACAGGGGCCCGTCTATGGCTACACCTTC. The whole variable domain, remainder taken from reference TRBV2 and TRBJ1-2, is EPEVTQTPSHQVTQMGQEVILRCVPISNHLYFYWYRQILGQKVEFLVSFYNNEISEKSEIFDDQFSVERPDGSNFTLKIRSTKLEDSAMYFCASSGQGPVYGYTFGSGTRLTVV.

The gene calls are TRBV11-3 and TRBJ2-1; TRBD2 matches 13 bases. The V gene's germline CDR1 is SGHNT and CDR2 YENEEA. The length of the CDR3 is 17 residues. The V gene end was trimmed by 4 bases and the J gene end by 0 bases; junction bases not matched to a gene: 3. In nucleotides, the CDR3 is TGTGCCAGCAGCTCCACTAGCGGGAGGGCCTCCTACAATGAGCAGTTCTTC. Protein: CASSSTSGRASYNEQFF.

The V and J genes are TRBV6-1 and TRBJ2-1; D is uncertain. V lost 4 bases and J lost 0, with 13 bases in between. Germline V gene lookup returns CDR1 MNHNS and CDR2 SASEGT. This CDR3 region has 16 residues. CDR3 DNA: TGTGCCAGCAGTGTCCACGTCCCTAGCTCCTACAATGAGCAGTTCTTC. Its protein product is CASSVHVPSSYNEQFF.

The V gene is TRBV7-2, the J gene TRBJ1-2; weak D call: TRBD1 (5 bases). The germline CDR1 and CDR2 sequences are SGHTA and FQGNSA. With 4 bases removed from V and 5 bases from J, the gap between germline ends came to 14 bases. The CDR3 is 14 residues long. The CDR3 spells CASSSGGGGYGYTF. The CDR3 coding sequence is TGTGCCAGCAGCTCCGGGGGGGGAGGTTATGGCTACACCTTC. The whole variable domain, remainder taken from reference TRBV7-2 and TRBJ1-2, is GAGVSQSPSNKVTEKGKDVELRCDPISGHTALYWYRQSLGQGLEFLIYFQGNSAPDKSGLPSDRFSAERTGGSVSTLTIQRTQQEDSAVYLCASSSGGGGYGYTFGSGTRLTVV.

The chain uses TRBV10-3 and TRBJ2-7, with 7 bases lining up with TRBD2. The CDR3 extends over 14 amino acids. From germline, CDR1 is ENHRY and CDR2 SYGVKD. Trimming took 2 bases from V and 2 from J; bases not matched to a gene: 3. CDR3 nucleotide sequence: TGTGCCATCAGTGAGGGGGGGACTACCTACGAGCAGTACTTC. It yields the protein CAISEGGTTYEQYF.

This clone was seen a single time. The CDR3 is CASSPKLGLAGNYEQYF. The CDR3 nucleotides are TGTGCCAGCAGTCCCAAACTGGGACTAGCGGGGAATTACGAGCAGTACTTC. J is TRBJ2-7 and V is TRBV27, with 13 bases aligning to TRBD2. V lost 5 bases and J lost 4; bases outside the gene matches: 11. Germline V gene lookup returns CDR1 MNHEY and CDR2 SMNVEV (reference sequence). The length of the CDR3 is 17 residues.

The gene calls are TRBV4-3 and TRBJ1-4, with 10 nucleotides matching TRBD1. The CDR3 has 17 residues. The trim removed 0 bases at V and 2 bases at J, leaving 3 bases unmatched. CDR1 is LGHNA and CDR2 is YSLEER in the germline V gene. The CDR3 is CASSQEADRGTNEKLFF. CDR3 DNA: TGCGCCAGCAGCCAAGAAGCGGACAGGGGGACTAATGAAAAACTGTTTTTT.

CDR3 sequence: CASSPQTIVNTEAFF. The CDR3 bases are TGTGCCAGCAGCCCTCAGACGATAGTGAACACTGAAGCTTTCTTT. This chain connects TRBV7-2 to TRBJ1-1, with D unclear. V was clipped by 5 bases and J by 0 bases, with 13 bases between them. In germline, CDR1 is SGHTA, CDR2 FQGNSA. CDR3 length equals 15 residues.

The chain has TRBV10-3 and TRBJ2-7; 7 bases match TRBD2. Losses at the gene ends were 6 bases for V and 2 bases for J; bases not matched to a gene: 13. This CDR3 is built from 16 residues. Germline lookup yields CDR1 ENHRY and CDR2 SYGVKD. CDR3 protein: CAISPRGGVGTYEQYF. The CDR3 bases are TGTGCCATCAGCCCGCGGGGAGGGGTAGGAACCTACGAGCAGTACTTC.

The chain recombines TRBV6-1 with TRBJ1-5; no firm D call. In germline, CDR1 is MNHNS, CDR2 SASEGT. This CDR3 region has 15 residues. V was pared by 2 bases and J by 10 bases, with 18 bases between. DNA of the CDR3: TGTGCCAGCAGTGAAATCGCGGGAGACCAAGCACCCCAGCATTTT. This codes for CASSEIAGDQAPQHF.

The chain employs TRBV5-1 and TRBJ2-1; 9 nucleotides agree with TRBD2. CDR1 is SGHRS and CDR2 is YFSETQ in the germline V gene. The CDR3 is made up of 16 amino acids. V shed 4 bases and J 7 bases; nucleotides not matched to a gene: 12. In DNA, the CDR3 is TGCGCCAGCAGCCTCTTGGCGGGAGGGCCGGAAAATGAGCAGTTCTTC. Its translation is CASSLLAGGPENEQFF.

The V call is TRBV6-1, the J call TRBJ2-7; maybe TRBD2 (6 bases). This CDR3 has 15 amino acids. V lost 6 bases and J lost 4, with 19 bases in between. From germline, CDR1 is MNHNS and CDR2 SASEGT. CDR3 in amino acids: CASSNREQPGYEQYF. CDR3 coding DNA: TGTGCCAGCAGCAACCGGGAGCAGCCAGGGTACGAGCAGTACTTC.

The chain links TRBV7-6 to TRBJ2-6; D call uncertain. With 1 base removed from V and 0 bases from J, the gap between germline ends came to 7 bases. The CDR3 contains 16 residues. Germline V gives CDR1 SGHVS, CDR2 FNYEAQ. CDR3: CASSLEGSSGANVLTF. The CDR3 DNA reads TGTGCCAGCAGCTTAGAAGGTTCCTCTGGGGCCAACGTCCTGACTTTC. Based on the CDR3 plus reference TRBV7-6 and TRBJ2-6, the full variable domain is GAGVSQSPRYKVTKRGQDVALRCDPISGHVSLYWYRQALGQGPEFLTYFNYEAQQDKSGLPNDRFSAERPEGSISTLTIQRTEQRDSAMYRCASSLEGSSGANVLTFGAGSRLTVL.

This sequence joins TRBV2 and TRBJ2-1; 12 bases align to TRBD2. V gave up 8 bases and J gave up 3 bases; unmatched junction bases: 14. Germline values: CDR1 SNHLY, CDR2 FYNNEI. CDR3 length equals 18 residues. The CDR3 bases are TGTGCCAGCTCCCCGGGGGACCTAGCGGGAGGGGGCTACAATGAGCAGTTCTTC. As protein: CASSPGDLAGGGYNEQFF.

V is TRBV27 and J is TRBJ2-7; TRBD1 agrees at 7 bases. Unmatched junction bases numbered 5, after V lost 6 bases and J lost 3 bases. The CDR3 runs to 13 residues. Per the germline V gene, CDR1 is MNHEY and CDR2 is SMNVEV (reference sequence). CDR3 sequence: CASSRDRVYEQYF. The CDR3 DNA is TGTGCCAGCAGCCGTGACAGGGTCTACGAGCAGTACTTC.

J is TRBJ2-3 and V is TRBV2; 9 nucleotides match TRBD2. The CDR3 consists of 16 residues. Per the germline V gene, CDR1 is SNHLY and CDR2 is FYNNEI. V lost 7 bases to trimming and J lost 1 base; unmatched junction nucleotides: 9. Here the CDR3 reads CASTRGAGGGTDTQYF. In nucleotides, the CDR3 is TGTGCCAGCACCCGCGGGGCGGGAGGGGGCACAGATACGCAGTATTTT.

As DNA, the CDR3 is TGTGCCAGCAACCCAGGTCAGCGGTCCTACGAGCAGTACTTC. As protein: CASNPGQRSYEQYF. This sequence joins TRBV5-4 and TRBJ2-7, with TRBD2 as a possible D gene (5 bases). V lost 6 bases and J 1 base, leaving 14 bases between the germline ends. Germline V gives CDR1 SGHNT, CDR2 YYREEE (reference sequence). This CDR3 is built from 14 residues.

The V and J genes are TRBV10-3 and TRBJ2-2, with 9 positions matching TRBD2. Trimming removed 4 bases from V and 4 bases from J; junction bases left unmatched: 7. In germline, CDR1 is ENHRY, CDR2 SYGVKD. CDR3 size: 16 residues. The CDR3 sequence is CAISASAGGPTGELFF. CDR3 nucleotides: TGTGCCATCAGTGCCTCAGCGGGAGGCCCCACCGGGGAGCTGTTTTTT.

The V and J genes are TRBV7-8 and TRBJ1-3, with D maybe TRBD1 (5 bases). This CDR3 contains 17 residues. Germline lookup yields CDR1 SGHVS and CDR2 FQNEAQ. Trimming took off 5 bases at V and 0 bases at J, with 17 bases between the two ends. Written as DNA, the CDR3 is TGTGCCAGCAGCCGTAGAGGTCTCAGGGACTCTGGAAACACCATATATTTT. Translated, it gives CASSRRGLRDSGNTIYF.

This chain uses TRBV19 with TRBJ2-3; 12 bases line up with TRBD2. Germline CDR1 is LNHDA and CDR2 is SQIVND (reference sequence). The CDR3 totals 19 residues. J was trimmed by 0 bases and V by 3 bases; bases with no gene match: 10. CDR3 nucleotides: TGTGCCAGTAGTATTCCTCTAGCGGGAGGGCTCGCGAGCACAGATACGCAGTATTTT. It codes for CASSIPLAGGLASTDTQYF.

This clone was seen just once. The V and J genes are TRBV5-4 and TRBJ2-6, with 12 bases aligning to TRBD2. This CDR3 comprises 18 residues. Per germline, CDR1 SGHNT and CDR2 YYREEE (reference sequence). J was trimmed by 1 base and V by 2 bases; bases with no gene match: 4. CDR3 DNA: TGTGCCAGCAGCTTCCTAGCGGGAGGGCCATCTGGGGCCAACGTCCTGACTTTC. This gives the protein CASSFLAGGPSGANVLTF.

This clone was picked up a small number of times. This chain links TRBV2 with TRBJ2-7; a possible D gene is TRBD1 (6 bases). The germline V gene has CDR1 SNHLY and CDR2 FYNNEI. V was clipped by 6 bases and J by 5 bases, with 11 bases between them. The CDR3 contains 12 residues. CDR3 in amino acids: CASSDPGDEQYF. DNA for the CDR3: TGTGCCAGCAGCGACCCAGGGGACGAGCAGTACTTC.

Details on this clone: Other DNA sequences of this sample code for an identical CDR3. The chain links TRBV10-3 to TRBJ1-2; tentatively, D is TRBD1 (5 bases). Germline CDR1 ENHRY, CDR2 SYGVKD. The CDR3 loop spans 13 amino acids. V gave up 4 bases and J gave up 3 bases, with 9 bases separating them. The CDR3 loop is CAISGTGDYGYTF. CDR3 bases: TGTGCCATCAGTGGCACGGGGGACTATGGCTACACCTTC.

The chain recombines TRBV10-2 with TRBJ2-1; the match to TRBD2 covers 12 bases. CDR1 and CDR2 from the germline V gene are WSHSY and SAAADI. This CDR3 spans 13 amino acids. J lost 9 bases, V lost 6 bases, and 3 bases had no gene match. CDR3 region: CASSALAGGEQFF. The CDR3 DNA reads as TGCGCCAGCAGCGCACTAGCGGGAGGTGAGCAGTTCTTC.

This chain uses TRBV5-1 with TRBJ2-1; 8 nucleotides match TRBD2. This CDR3 spans 17 amino acids. The germline CDR1 and CDR2 sequences are SGHRS and YFSETQ. V shed 4 bases, J shed 1 base, and the junction held 10 bases outside the gene matches. The CDR3 DNA reads as TGCGCCAGCAGCATACTACTAGCGGAGATGTCCTACAATGAGCAGTTCTTC. It translates to CASSILLAEMSYNEQFF. Full variable domain (missing parts from reference TRBV5-1 and TRBJ2-1): KAGVTQTPRYLIKTRGQQVTLSCSPISGHRSVSWYQQTPGQGLQFLFEYFSETQRNKGNFPGRFSGRQFSNSRSEMNVSTLELGDSALYLCASSILLAEMSYNEQFFGPGTRLTVL.

This sequence joins TRBV7-3 and TRBJ2-1; 10 bases match TRBD1. Germline V lookup: CDR1 SGHTA, CDR2 FQGTGA. With V trimmed by 5 bases and J by 4 bases, 5 bases remained unmatched. CDR3 length equals 15 residues. The DNA of the CDR3 is TGTGCCAGCAGCCCCCGGACAGGGGGTTACAATGAGCAGTTCTTC. Amino acid sequence: CASSPRTGGYNEQFF.